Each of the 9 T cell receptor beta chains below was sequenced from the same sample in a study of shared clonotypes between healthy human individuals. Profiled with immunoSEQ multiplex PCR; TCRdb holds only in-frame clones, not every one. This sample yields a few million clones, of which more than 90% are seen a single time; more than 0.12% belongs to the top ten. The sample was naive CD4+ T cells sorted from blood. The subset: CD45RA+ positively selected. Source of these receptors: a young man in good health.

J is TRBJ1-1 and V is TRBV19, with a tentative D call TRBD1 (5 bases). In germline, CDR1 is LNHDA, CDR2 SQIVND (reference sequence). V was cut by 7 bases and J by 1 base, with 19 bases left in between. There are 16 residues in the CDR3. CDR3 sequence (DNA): TGTGCCAGTACCAAAAATCCCGGGGCACCGAACACTGAAGCTTTCTTT. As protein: CASTKNPGAPNTEAFF. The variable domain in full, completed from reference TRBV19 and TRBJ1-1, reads DGGITQSPKYLFRKEGQNVTLSCEQNLNHDAMYWYRQDPGQGLRLIYYSQIVNDFQKGDIAEGYSVSREKKESFPLTVTSAQKNPTAFYLCASTKNPGAPNTEAFFGQGTRLTVV.

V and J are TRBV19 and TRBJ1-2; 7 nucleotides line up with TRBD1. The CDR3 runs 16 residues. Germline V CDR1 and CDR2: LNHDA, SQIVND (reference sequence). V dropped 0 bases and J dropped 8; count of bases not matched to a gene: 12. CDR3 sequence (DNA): TGTGCCAGTAGTATAGATTTCCGGGACAGCGGAGGAGGCTACACCTTC. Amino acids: CASSIDFRDSGGGYTF.

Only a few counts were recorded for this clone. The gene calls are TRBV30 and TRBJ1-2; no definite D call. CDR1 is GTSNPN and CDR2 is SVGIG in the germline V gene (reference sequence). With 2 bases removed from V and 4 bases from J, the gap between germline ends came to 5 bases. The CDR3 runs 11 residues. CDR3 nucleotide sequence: TGTGCCTGGAGTCGGATCTATGGCTACACCTTC. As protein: CAWSRIYGYTF.

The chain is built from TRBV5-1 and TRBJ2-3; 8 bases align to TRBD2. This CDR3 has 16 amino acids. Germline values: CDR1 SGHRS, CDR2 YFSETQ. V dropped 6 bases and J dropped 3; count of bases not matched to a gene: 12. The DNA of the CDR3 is TGCGCCAGCACCCAGGCAGGGCGGGGGGAGACAGATACGCAGTATTTT. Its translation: CASTQAGRGETDTQYF.

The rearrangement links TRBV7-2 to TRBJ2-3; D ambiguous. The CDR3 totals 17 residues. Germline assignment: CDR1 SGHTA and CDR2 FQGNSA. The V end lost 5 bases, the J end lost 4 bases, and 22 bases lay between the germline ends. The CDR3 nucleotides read TGTGCCAGCAGCCCCCGGACCGGCGTGGTACATCCAGATACGCAGTATTTT. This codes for CASSPRTGVVHPDTQYF.

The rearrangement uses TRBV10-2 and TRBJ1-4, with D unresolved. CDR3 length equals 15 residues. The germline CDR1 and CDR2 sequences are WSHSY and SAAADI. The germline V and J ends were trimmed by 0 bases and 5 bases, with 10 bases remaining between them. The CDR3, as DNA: TGCGCCAGCAGTGAGTCTGGCCCGGGAAATGAAAAACTGTTTTTT. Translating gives CASSESGPGNEKLFF.

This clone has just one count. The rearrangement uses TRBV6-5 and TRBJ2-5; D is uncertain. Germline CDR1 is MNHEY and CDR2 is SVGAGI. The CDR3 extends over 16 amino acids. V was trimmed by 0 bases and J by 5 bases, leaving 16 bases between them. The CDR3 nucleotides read TGTGCCAGCAGTTACTCTCTCTCGACCTCCCGGGAGACCCAGTACTTC. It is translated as CASSYSLSTSRETQYF.

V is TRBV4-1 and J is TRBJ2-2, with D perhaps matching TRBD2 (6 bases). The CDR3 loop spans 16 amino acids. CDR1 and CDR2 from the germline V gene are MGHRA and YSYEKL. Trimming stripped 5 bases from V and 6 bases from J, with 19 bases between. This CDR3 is CASSSPNRETAGELFF. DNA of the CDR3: TGCGCCAGCAGCTCACCCAACCGGGAGACCGCCGGGGAGCTGTTTTTT.

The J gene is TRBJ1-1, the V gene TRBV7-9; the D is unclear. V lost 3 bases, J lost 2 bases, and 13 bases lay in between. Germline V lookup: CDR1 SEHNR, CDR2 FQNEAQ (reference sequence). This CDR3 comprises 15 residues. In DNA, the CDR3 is TGTGCCAGCAGCTTTCCCGGGAGTGGAAACACTGAAGCTTTCTTT. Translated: CASSFPGSGNTEAFF.